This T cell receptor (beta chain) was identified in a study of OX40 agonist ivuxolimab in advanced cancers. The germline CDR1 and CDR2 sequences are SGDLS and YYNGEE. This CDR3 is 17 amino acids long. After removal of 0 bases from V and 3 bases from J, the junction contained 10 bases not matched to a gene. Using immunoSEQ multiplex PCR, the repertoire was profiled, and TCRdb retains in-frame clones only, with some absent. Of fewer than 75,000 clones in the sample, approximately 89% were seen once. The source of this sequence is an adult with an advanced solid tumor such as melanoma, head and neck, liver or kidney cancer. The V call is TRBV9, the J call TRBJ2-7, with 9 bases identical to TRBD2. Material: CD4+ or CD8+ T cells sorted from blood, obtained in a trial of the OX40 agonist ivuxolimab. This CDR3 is CASSVGPPASGNYEQYF. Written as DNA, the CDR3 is TGTGCCAGCAGCGTAGGGCCCCCAGCTAGCGGGAACTACGAGCAGTACTTC.